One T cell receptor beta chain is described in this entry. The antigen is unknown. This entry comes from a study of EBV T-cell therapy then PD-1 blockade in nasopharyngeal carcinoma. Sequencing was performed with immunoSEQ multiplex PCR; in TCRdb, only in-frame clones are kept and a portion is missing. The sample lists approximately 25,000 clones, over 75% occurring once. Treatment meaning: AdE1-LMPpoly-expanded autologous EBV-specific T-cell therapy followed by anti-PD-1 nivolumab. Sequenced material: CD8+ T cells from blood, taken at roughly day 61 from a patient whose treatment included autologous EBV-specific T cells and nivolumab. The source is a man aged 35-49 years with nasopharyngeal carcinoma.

The CDR3 here is CASSVTSGGQETQYF. The CDR3 DNA follows: TGTGCCAGCAGTGTGACTAGCGGGGGGCAAGAGACCCAGTACTTC. This chain joins TRBV6-4 and TRBJ2-5, with 13 bases that match TRBD2. V lost 4 bases and J lost 2; bases outside the gene matches: 1. The CDR3 is 15 residues long. Germline CDR1 is MRHNA and CDR2 is SNTAGT.